This TCR beta chain was captured in a study of response to subunit inactivated influenza vaccine. In this sample, this clonotype turned up a few times. Its antigen is unknown. Germline assignment: CDR1 SQVTM and CDR2 ANQGSEA. After removal of 3 bases from V and 7 bases from J, the junction contained 5 bases not matched to a gene. The CDR3 is made up of 12 amino acids. Study outcomes and limitations: Few new T cells, the authors suggested, are recruited by each seasonal influenza vaccination.

TCRdb ran MiXCR on the RT-PCR reads and lists one entry per CDR3 protein. This table holds about 520,000 distinct CDR3 sequences, approximately 24% found once. The sequence derives from a man in his fifties who received an inactivated influenza vaccine. The source was CD4+ T cells sorted from PBMCs, collected 4 to 6 days after vaccination. V gene TRBV29-1 combines with J gene TRBJ2-7; 8 bases line up with TRBD2. The chain's CDR3 is CSVESGGDEQYF. The CDR3 nucleotides are TGCAGCGTTGAGTCGGGAGGGGATGAGCAGTACTTC.